This TCR beta chain appears in the sequencing data of a study of blood T cells in healthy people across ages. A second PCR, run for about 7 to 12 cycles, used a sample-barcoded 5' primer plus a J-beta primer mix. TCRdb recomputed calls from the 5' RACE reads with MiXCR, one row per CDR3 protein. The sample yields more than 650,000 distinct CDR3 sequences, about a fifth seen once. This sequence originates from a man between 70 and 80 years old in good health. The sequenced sample was blood.

The CDR3 sequence is CASSPSGISGQPQHF. CDR3 nucleotides: TGTGCCAGCAGCCCTTCCGGGATTTCGGGTCAGCCCCAGCATTTT. This chain links TRBV7-2 with TRBJ1-5; D is ambiguous. V lost 5 bases, J lost 6 bases, and 17 bases lay in between. CDR1 is SGHTA, CDR2 FQGNSA, per germline. The CDR3 extends over 15 amino acids. Full variable domain (missing parts from reference TRBV7-2 and TRBJ1-5): GAGVSQSPSNKVTEKGKDVELRCDPISGHTALYWYRQSLGQGLEFLIYFQGNSAPDKSGLPSDRFSAERTGGSVSTLTIQRTQQEDSAVYLCASSPSGISGQPQHFGDGTRLSIL.